One sample yielded the 20 T cell receptor beta chains listed below, sequenced in a study of cytomegalovirus exposure and HLA in healthy donors. This PCR relied on a set of 60 Vbeta primers and 13 Jbeta primers. Clones were sequenced by immunoSEQ multiplex PCR, and TCRdb holds only the in-frame ones, with some missing. The sample holds fewer than 200,000 clones, over 60% seen once. The source material was PBMCs. Every receptor here comes from a girl between 5 and 17 years old in good health and CMV-seronegative.

The chain links TRBV15 to TRBJ2-1; D possibly corresponds to TRBD1 (5 bases). CDR3 length equals 13 residues. The V end was cut by 4 bases, the J end by 7 bases, with 11 bases between. The V gene's germline CDR1 is LNHNV and CDR2 YYDKDF (reference sequence). CDR3 sequence: CATSTRVLNEQFF. CDR3 sequence (DNA): TGTGCCACCAGCACCAGGGTGTTGAATGAGCAGTTCTTC.

This chain links TRBV11-2 with TRBJ2-2; TRBD1 matches at 8 bases. The J segment lost 4 bases and the V segment lost 5 bases, leaving 3 bases of the junction unmatched. Germline CDR1 reads SGHAT; CDR2 reads FQNNGV. This CDR3 is 14 amino acids long. Here the CDR3 DNA reads TGTGCCAGCAGCCCCCAGGGGGCCACCGGGGAGCTGTTTTTT. Its protein product is CASSPQGATGELFF. The complete variable domain, with remaining parts taken from reference TRBV11-2 and TRBJ2-2, reads EAGVAQSPRYKIIEKRQSVAFWCNPISGHATLYWYQQILGQGPKLLIQFQNNGVVDDSQLPKDRFSAERLKGVDSTLKIQPAKLEDSAVYLCASSPQGATGELFFGEGSRLTVL.

This clone showed up just a few times. This chain connects TRBV30 to TRBJ1-2; TRBD1 might be the D (6 bases). The CDR3 is 15 amino acids. Deletions cut 3 bases from V and 0 bases from J, with 14 bases between. CDR1 and CDR2 (germline): GTSNPN, SVGIG (reference sequence). Here the CDR3 DNA reads TGTGCCTGGAGAGTCCGGGGGGCAGCTAACTATGGCTACACCTTC. Protein sequence: CAWRVRGAANYGYTF.

This clone was seen a few times. The J gene is TRBJ1-3, the V gene TRBV4-1; D gene uncertain. The CDR3 sequence is 15 residues long. Germline V CDR1 and CDR2: MGHRA, YSYEKL. V was trimmed by 1 base and J by 1 base, leaving 8 bases between them. The CDR3 region is CASSQVDSSGNTIYF. DNA of the CDR3: TGCGCCAGCAGCCAAGTTGACTCTTCTGGAAACACCATATATTTT.

J is TRBJ2-7 and V is TRBV14; 8 bases align to TRBD1. Trimming removed 5 bases from V and 0 bases from J; junction bases left unmatched: 15. Per germline, CDR1 SGHDN and CDR2 FVKESK. The CDR3 has 18 amino acids. The CDR3 sequence is CASSDGTGRLLPSYEQYF. The CDR3 DNA reads as TGTGCCAGCAGCGACGGGACAGGACGCCTCCTCCCCTCCTACGAGCAGTACTTC.

The J gene is TRBJ2-5, the V gene TRBV5-8; 9 bases align to TRBD2. Germline values: CDR1 SGHTS, CDR2 YDEGEE. J lost 2 bases, V lost 4 bases, and 12 bases had no gene match. The CDR3 runs to 17 residues. The CDR3 nucleotides are TGTGCCAGCAGCCCCAAACGGGGTGCGGGGGGGCAAGAGACCCAGTACTTC. It is translated as CASSPKRGAGGQETQYF.

The rearrangement uses TRBV9 and TRBJ2-5; TRBD2 matches 10 bases. Losses at the gene ends were 0 bases for V and 2 bases for J; bases not matched to a gene: 7. The CDR3 sequence is 17 residues long. Germline V gene data show CDR1 as SGDLS and CDR2 as YYNGEE. The chain's CDR3 is CASSVGGSGGLQETQYF. The CDR3, as DNA: TGTGCCAGCAGCGTAGGGGGTAGCGGGGGGCTACAAGAGACCCAGTACTTC.

The chain uses TRBV18 and TRBJ1-2, with no clear D. Germline V CDR1 and CDR2: KGHSH, LQKENI. Trimming removed 2 bases from V and 4 bases from J, with 8 bases in between. The CDR3 is 13 residues long. CDR3 DNA sequence: TGTGCCAGCTCACCAAGAGGGAGCTATGGCTACACCTTC. Amino acid sequence: CASSPRGSYGYTF.

This clone appeared a few times. The chain is built from TRBV7-3 and TRBJ1-5, with D unresolved. This CDR3 has 12 amino acids. Per germline, CDR1 SGHTA and CDR2 FQGTGA. With 5 bases removed from V and 3 bases from J, the gap between germline ends came to 5 bases. CDR3 nucleotide sequence: TGTGCCAGCAGCGCGAACAATCAGCCCCAGCATTTT. It translates to CASSANNQPQHF.

J is TRBJ2-7 and V is TRBV5-6; 7 bases line up with TRBD1. The CDR3 has 16 amino acids. CDR1 SGHDT and CDR2 YYEEEE come from the germline V gene. The junction had 15 bases not matched to a gene; V was cut back by 6 bases and J by 3 bases. The CDR3 loop is CASNAGRDRGFYEQYF. CDR3 bases: TGTGCCAGCAACGCGGGCCGGGACAGAGGCTTCTACGAGCAGTACTTC. Filled out from reference TRBV5-6 and TRBJ2-7, the complete variable domain reads DAGVTQSPTHLIKTRGQQVTLRCSPKSGHDTVSWYQQALGQGPQFIFQYYEEEERQRGNFPDRFSGHQFPNYSSELNVNALLLGDSALYLCASNAGRDRGFYEQYFGPGTRLTVT.

For the CDR3, the DNA is TGCGCCAGCAGTGAGTCGTTTGGACAGGCTTCCTACGAGCAGTACTTC. Translated: CASSESFGQASYEQYF. V usage is TRBV10-2 and J usage is TRBJ2-7; 7 bases are shared with TRBD1. The germline V gene encodes CDR1 WSHSY and CDR2 SAAADI. Germline trimming cut 0 bases from V and 1 base from J; bases unmatched to any gene: 6. This CDR3 is 16 amino acids long.

This chain joins TRBV4-2 and TRBJ1-5; TRBD1 agrees at 10 bases. Germline CDR1 reads LGHNA; CDR2 reads YNFKEQ. J was trimmed by 7 bases and V by 0 bases; bases with no gene match: 6. The length of the CDR3 is 16 residues. The CDR3 sequence: CASSQDRGTGEQPQHF. CDR3 sequence (DNA): TGTGCCAGCAGCCAAGATCGCGGGACAGGGGAACAGCCCCAGCATTTT.

This chain links TRBV5-1 with TRBJ1-1; D remains ambiguous. Trimming removed 4 bases from V and 1 base from J, with 14 bases in between. The germline CDR1 and CDR2 sequences are SGHRS and YFSETQ. The CDR3 covers 15 residues. This chain's CDR3 is CASSNHWRGNTEAFF. In nucleotides, the CDR3 is TGCGCCAGCAGCAACCACTGGCGGGGGAACACTGAAGCTTTCTTT.

Only one count was recorded for this clone. The genes are TRBV14 and TRBJ1-3, with D unclear. This CDR3 is built from 15 residues. The V gene lost 2 bases and the J gene lost 8 bases, with 16 bases spanning the gap. From germline, CDR1 is SGHDN and CDR2 FVKESK. This chain's CDR3 is CASSQFYPGSHTIYF. In DNA form, the CDR3 reads TGTGCCAGCAGCCAATTCTACCCCGGGAGTCACACCATATATTTT.

This clone was recorded only once. V gene TRBV5-1 combines with J gene TRBJ1-1, with 9 bases identical to TRBD1. V was pared by 4 bases and J by 3 bases, with 10 bases of the junction left unmatched. The length of the CDR3 is 16 residues. Germline V lookup: CDR1 SGHRS, CDR2 YFSETQ. CDR3 sequence: CASSRIQGAGDTEAFF. The CDR3 bases are TGCGCCAGCAGCCGAATACAGGGGGCGGGGGACACTGAAGCTTTCTTT.

V and J are TRBV7-6 and TRBJ2-7, with 9 bases matching TRBD1. The V and J ends lost 4 bases and 7 bases, in that order; junction bases with no gene match: 5. The V gene's germline CDR1 is SGHVS and CDR2 FNYEAQ. There are 13 residues in the CDR3. The CDR3 nucleotides read TGTGCCAGCAGCTCCACAGGGGGCCGGGAGCAGTACTTC. Amino acids: CASSSTGGREQYF.

V and J are TRBV28 and TRBJ1-1; D is unresolved. Per germline, CDR1 MDHEN and CDR2 SYDVKM. The CDR3 extends over 11 amino acids. The V end lost 2 bases, the J end lost 7 bases, and 5 bases lay between the germline ends. The CDR3 DNA is TGTGCCAGCAGTTTACGGGGTGAAGCTTTCTTT. Translation: CASSLRGEAFF.

This clone was seen only a few times. This sequence joins TRBV4-1 and TRBJ2-1; 10 nucleotides line up with TRBD1. Unmatched junction bases numbered 7, after V lost 2 bases and J lost 6 bases. Per germline, CDR1 MGHRA and CDR2 YSYEKL. This CDR3 is built from 16 residues. The DNA for the CDR3 is TGCGCCAGCAGCCAATCTCCGGGACAGGGGATCAATGAGCAGTTCTTC. It codes for CASSQSPGQGINEQFF.

The gene calls are TRBV5-6 and TRBJ2-3; 12 bases match TRBD2. The CDR3 loop spans 15 amino acids. CDR1 and CDR2 (germline): SGHDT, YYEEEE. The junction had 3 bases not matched to a gene; V was cut back by 4 bases and J by 3 bases. The CDR3 here is CASSPGLAGTDTQYF. In DNA form, the CDR3 reads TGTGCCAGCAGCCCTGGACTAGCGGGGACAGATACGCAGTATTTT.

The chain employs TRBV4-1 and TRBJ2-3, with 10 bases fitting TRBD1. The CDR3 totals 17 residues. The V and J ends lost 0 bases and 2 bases, in that order; junction bases with no gene match: 5. Germline V CDR1 and CDR2: MGHRA, YSYEKL. The CDR3 region has the DNA TGCGCCAGCAGCCAAGATCCCGGGACAGGGGCCACAGATACGCAGTATTTT. It yields the protein CASSQDPGTGATDTQYF.